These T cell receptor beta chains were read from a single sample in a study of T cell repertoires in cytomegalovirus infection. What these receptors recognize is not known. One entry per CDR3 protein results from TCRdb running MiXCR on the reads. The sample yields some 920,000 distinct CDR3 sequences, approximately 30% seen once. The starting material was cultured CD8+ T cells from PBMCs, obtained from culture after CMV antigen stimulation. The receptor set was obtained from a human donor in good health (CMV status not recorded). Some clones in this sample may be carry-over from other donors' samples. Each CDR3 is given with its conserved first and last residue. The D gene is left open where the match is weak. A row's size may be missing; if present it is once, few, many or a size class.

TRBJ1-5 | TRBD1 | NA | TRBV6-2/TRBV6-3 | TGTGCCAGCAGTTACCGGACAGGGTTGGGATCAAGAAATCAGCCCCAGCATTTT | CASSYRTGLGSRNQPQHF
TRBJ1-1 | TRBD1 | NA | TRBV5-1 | TGCGCCAGCAGCTCCGGACAGGGTTGGACTGAAGCTTTCTTT | CASSSGQGWTEAFF
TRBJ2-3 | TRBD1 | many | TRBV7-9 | TGTGCCAGCAGCTCCCCGAGGACAGGGTCAGATACGCAGTATTTT | CASSSPRTGSDTQYF
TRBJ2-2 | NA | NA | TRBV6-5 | TGTGCCAGCAGTTACCCCCCCGCCGGGGAGCTGTTTTTT | CASSYPPAGELFF
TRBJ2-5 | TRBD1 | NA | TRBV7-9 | TGTGCCAGCCAGGACACCGGGACAGGACAAGAGACCCAGTACTTC | CASQDTGTGQETQYF
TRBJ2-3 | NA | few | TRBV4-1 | TGCGCCAGCAGCCAGGACACTAGCACAGATACGCAGTATTTT | CASSQDTSTDTQYF
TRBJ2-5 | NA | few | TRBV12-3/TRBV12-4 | TGTGCCAGCAGTGGGGCCTGGGGTCCCCAAGAGACCCAGTACTTC | CASSGAWGPQETQYF
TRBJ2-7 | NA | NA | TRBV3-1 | TGTGCCAGCAGCCAAGGAAGAAGTTCGGAAGAGTACTTC | CASSQGRSSEEYF
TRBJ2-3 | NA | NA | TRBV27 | TGTGCCAGCGGCCCCGGATCCGCCCTGTATTTT | CASGPGSALYF
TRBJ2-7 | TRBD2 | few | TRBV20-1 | TGCAGTGCTTGGTCTGGACTAGGTCGTTTTTCCAGCGAGCAGTACTTC | CSAWSGLGRFSSEQYF
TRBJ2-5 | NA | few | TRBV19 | TGTGCCAGTAATGTCAGGGCCCAAGAGACCCAGTACTTC | CASNVRAQETQYF
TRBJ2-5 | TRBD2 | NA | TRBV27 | TGTGCCAGCAGTACCGGGAGGGTGCAAGAGACCCAGTACTTC | CASSTGRVQETQYF
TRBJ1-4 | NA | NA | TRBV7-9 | TGTGCCAGCCTTGACTCTAGTGAAAAACTGTTTTTT | CASLDSSEKLFF
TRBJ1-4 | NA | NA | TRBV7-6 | TGTGCCAGCAGCTTCAGGACCCTGAGCGAAAAACTGTTTTTT | CASSFRTLSEKLFF
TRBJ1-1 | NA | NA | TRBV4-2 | TGTGCCAGCAGCCAAGAGAGGGGGACTCCCCCCACTGAAGCTTTCTTT | CASSQERGTPPTEAFF
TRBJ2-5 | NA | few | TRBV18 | TGTGCCAGCTCACCACGGGGGGCGCGGGAGACCCAGTACTTC | CASSPRGARETQYF
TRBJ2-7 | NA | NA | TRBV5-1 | TGCGCCAGCAGCTTGAGAGGGGCCGACTCCTACGAGCAGTACTTC | CASSLRGADSYEQYF
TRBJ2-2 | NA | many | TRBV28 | TGTGCCAGCACCTCAAGGAGGGAATCGAACACCGGGGAGCTGTTTTTT | CASTSRRESNTGELFF
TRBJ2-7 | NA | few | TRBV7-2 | TGTGCCAGCAAAATCGGGGGCGGCTACGAGCAGTACTTC | CASKIGGGYEQYF
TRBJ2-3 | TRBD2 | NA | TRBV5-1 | TGCGCCAGCAGCGGGGACTATCGCGCGGATACGCAGTATTTT | CASSGDYRADTQYF
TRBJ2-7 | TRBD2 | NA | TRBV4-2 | TGTGCCAGCAGCCGGAACGGACTAGCGGGGGGCGAGCAGTACTTC | CASSRNGLAGGEQYF
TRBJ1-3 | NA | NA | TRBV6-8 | TGTGCCAGCAGTTACTCGGGTCAGGGCAGGGGAAACACCATATATTTT | CASSYSGQGRGNTIYF
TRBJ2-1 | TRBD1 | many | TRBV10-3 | TGTGCCATCAGTGACGGGACAGGACTAAACAATGAGCAGTTCTTC | CAISDGTGLNNEQFF
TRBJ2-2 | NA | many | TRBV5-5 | TGTGCCAGCAGCCTTCTGACAGAAACCGGGGAGCTGTTTTTT | CASSLLTETGELFF
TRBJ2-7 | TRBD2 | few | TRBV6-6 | TGTGCCAGCAGTCGGACTAGCACCGACGAGCAGTACTTC | CASSRTSTDEQYF
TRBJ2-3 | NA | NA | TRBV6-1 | TGTGCCGCCATCAGTGGGGACCCCACAGATACGCAGTATTTT | CAAISGDPTDTQYF
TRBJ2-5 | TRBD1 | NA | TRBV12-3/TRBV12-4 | TGTGCCAGCAGGGGGACAGAACTAGAGACCCAGTACTTC | CASRGTELETQYF
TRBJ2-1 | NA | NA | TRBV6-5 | TGTGCCAGCAGTTACTCCTCGAGACTAGATCAGGTCTTC | CASSYSSRLDQVF
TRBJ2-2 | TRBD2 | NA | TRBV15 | TGTGCCACCAGGGGGACTAGCGCTGACACCGGGGAGCTGTTTTTT | CATRGTSADTGELFF
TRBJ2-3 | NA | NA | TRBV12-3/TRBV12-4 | TGTGCCAGCAGTTTAAGGGGTCGCGAAACAGATACGCAGTATTTT | CASSLRGRETDTQYF
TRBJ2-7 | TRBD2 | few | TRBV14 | TGTGCCAGCAGGGCCCGGGGAGGGTACGAGCAGTACTTC | CASRARGGYEQYF
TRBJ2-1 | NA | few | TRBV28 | TGTGCCAGCAGATTATCCTACAATGAGCAGTTCTTC | CASRLSYNEQFF
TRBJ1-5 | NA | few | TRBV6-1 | TGTGCCAGCAGTCCGGGGGAAACCCAGCATTTT | CASSPGETQHF